The 20 T cell receptor beta chains reported below all come from one sample, sequenced in a study of blood T cells in healthy people across ages. For the second PCR, which ran for roughly 7 to 11 cycles, a sample-barcoded 5' primer and a J-beta primer mix were used. TCRdb analysed the 5' RACE reads with MiXCR anew, one entry per CDR3 protein. The repertoire holds under 950,000 distinct CDR3 sequences, with 20% to 25% as singletons. Material for sequencing was blood. All receptors come from a man between 65 and 85 years old in good health.

On this clonotype itself: One junction end does not reproduce the germline sequence, and a read error may be involved. This chain links TRBV5-4 with TRBJ2-3, with TRBD2 matching over 12 bases. Germline-derived CDR1 and CDR2 are SGHNT and YYREEE (reference sequence). The length of the CDR3 is 16 residues. The CDR3 spells CASSLALAGGRDTQYF. Written as DNA, the CDR3 is TGTGCCAGCAGTTTGGCACTAGCGGGGGGTCGAGATACGCAGTATTTT.

This rearrangement joins TRBV5-1 to TRBJ2-1; D perhaps matches TRBD1 (6 bases). The CDR3 sequence is 16 residues long. Germline V gives CDR1 SGHRS, CDR2 YFSETQ. Trimming cost V 4 bases and J 8 bases, with 22 bases left between them. The DNA of the CDR3 is TGCGCCAGCAGCCCCCGGCTTTCGACAGGCGACGATGAGCAGTTCTTC. Translating gives CASSPRLSTGDDEQFF.

The rearrangement links TRBV12-3 or TRBV12-4 to TRBJ2-6; D gene uncertain. The CDR3 runs 14 residues. Trimming pared 10 bases from V and 0 bases from J, leaving 10 bases between. The CDR3 DNA reads as TGTGCCATCTCGGTCGGCTCTGGGGCCAACGTCCTGACTTTC. Translating it yields CAISVGSGANVLTF.

This chain joins TRBV12-3 or TRBV12-4 and TRBJ2-4, with 14 positions matching TRBD2. With V trimmed by 6 bases and J by 1 base, 8 bases remained unmatched. The CDR3 loop spans 18 amino acids. CDR3: CASRPTSGGAGAKNIQYF. The CDR3 DNA is TGTGCCAGCAGACCGACTAGCGGGGGGGCTGGGGCCAAAAACATTCAGTACTTC.

This clonotype has a count of ten or more. V gene TRBV10-3 combines with J gene TRBJ2-1, with D unclear. The V end lost 5 bases, the J end lost 12 bases, and 17 bases lay between the germline ends. The CDR3 spans 13 residues. Germline V CDR1 and CDR2: ENHRY, SYGVKD. This CDR3 reads CAISPPQPMGQFF. CDR3 coding DNA: TGTGCCATCAGTCCCCCACAGCCAATGGGGCAGTTCTTC.

The rearrangement links TRBV3-1 to TRBJ2-7; D is perhaps TRBD2 (7 bases). Germline loops: CDR1 LGHDT, CDR2 YNNKEL (reference sequence). The CDR3 has 15 amino acids. Trimming stripped 4 bases from V and 2 bases from J, with 15 bases between. DNA for the CDR3: TGTGCCAGCAGCCCTCTGGGCGGGGGCCCCTACGAGCAGTACTTC. Protein: CASSPLGGGPYEQYF.

This clonotype was observed a few times. The CDR3, as DNA: TGCGCCAGCAGCCAGTCCCTAGCGGGCGCAAACACCGGGGAGCTGTTTTTT. It codes for CASSQSLAGANTGELFF. This chain uses TRBV4-3 with TRBJ2-2; TRBD2 matches at 8 bases. CDR3 length: 17 residues. V lost 3 bases, J lost 2 bases, and 8 bases stayed unmatched. Germline values: CDR1 LGHNA, CDR2 YSLEER.

This clonotype came up once. This chain uses TRBV12-3 or TRBV12-4 with TRBJ2-3; 8 bases are shared with TRBD2. Trimming removed 5 bases from V and 3 bases from J; junction bases left unmatched: 7. CDR3 length equals 15 residues. The CDR3, as DNA: TGTGCCAGCAGTACCCGTAGCGGGAATACAGATACGCAGTATTTT. Protein product: CASSTRSGNTDTQYF.

The V call is TRBV6-2 or TRBV6-3, the J call TRBJ1-2, with 11 bases fitting TRBD1. V trimming: 4 bases; J trimming: 6 bases; junction bases outside the gene matches: 4. Germline CDR1 is MNHEY and CDR2 is SVGEGT. The CDR3 covers 14 residues. The CDR3: CASSWTGGMDGYTF. DNA of the CDR3: TGTGCCAGCAGTTGGACAGGGGGCATGGATGGCTACACCTTC.

J is TRBJ2-5 and V is TRBV7-2, with 12 bases that match TRBD2. CDR3 length: 18 amino acids. Germline loops: CDR1 SGHTA, CDR2 FQGNSA. Germline trimming cut 2 bases from V and 4 bases from J; bases unmatched to any gene: 11. Written as DNA, the CDR3 is TGTGCCAGCAGCTTAAAGAGGACTAGCGGGAAGGATCGAGAGACCCAGTACTTC. Translation: CASSLKRTSGKDRETQYF. The whole variable domain, filled in from reference TRBV7-2 and TRBJ2-5, reads GAGVSQSPSNKVTEKGKDVELRCDPISGHTALYWYRQSLGQGLEFLIYFQGNSAPDKSGLPSDRFSAERTGGSVSTLTIQRTQQEDSAVYLCASSLKRTSGKDRETQYFGPGTRLLVL.

V and J are TRBV27 and TRBJ2-1; D gene unclear. V was trimmed by 0 bases and J by 0 bases, leaving 18 bases between them. CDR1 is MNHEY and CDR2 is SMNVEV in the germline V gene (reference sequence). This CDR3 is 19 amino acids long. DNA of the CDR3: TGTGCCAGCAGTTTATCGCTCACTTCTACCCGACGCTCCTACAATGAGCAGTTCTTC. Translation: CASSLSLTSTRRSYNEQFF.

This clonotype was seen a handful of times. V gene TRBV2 combines with J gene TRBJ1-2; D is unresolved. The CDR3 is 13 residues long. Trimming pared 3 bases from V and 0 bases from J, leaving 5 bases between. The V gene's germline CDR1 is SNHLY and CDR2 FYNNEI. The CDR3 sequence is CASSDTANYGYTF. DNA of the CDR3: TGTGCCAGCAGTGATACAGCTAACTATGGCTACACCTTC.

This clonotype has only a few counts. The chain uses TRBV7-6 and TRBJ2-5; D perhaps matches TRBD2 (6 bases). Gene TRBJ2-1 matches the end of the DNA better, so the J call may be wrong. The CDR3 runs to 13 residues. From germline, CDR1 is SGHVS and CDR2 FNYEAQ. Here the CDR3 DNA reads TGTGCCAGCAGCTCCAAAGCTAGCGACGTGCAGTTCTTC. Translating gives CASSSKASDVQFF.

The chain couples TRBV7-6 to TRBJ2-1; 8 bases fit TRBD2. Germline CDR1 SGHVS, CDR2 FNYEAQ. Trimming removed 2 bases from V and 3 bases from J; junction bases left unmatched: 3. The length of the CDR3 is 15 residues. The CDR3 is CASSLRTSFYNEQFF. CDR3 nucleotide sequence: TGTGCCAGCAGCTTAAGGACTAGCTTCTACAATGAGCAGTTCTTC.

This clonotype appeared many times. The chain uses TRBV19 and TRBJ2-7, with D hard to call. Trimming left V 6 bases short and J 6 bases short, with 15 bases between. CDR1 and CDR2 from the germline V gene are LNHDA and SQIVND (reference sequence). The CDR3 consists of 13 residues. In DNA form, the CDR3 reads TGTGCCAGTAGGCAAATCCAGACCGGCGAGCAGTACTTC. Its protein is CASRQIQTGEQYF. Full variable domain (rest looked up from reference TRBV19 and TRBJ2-7): DGGITQSPKYLFRKEGQNVTLSCEQNLNHDAMYWYRQDPGQGLRLIYYSQIVNDFQKGDIAEGYSVSREKKESFPLTVTSAQKNPTAFYLCASRQIQTGEQYFGPGTRLTVT.

The rearrangement uses TRBV12-3 or TRBV12-4 and TRBJ1-1, with 8 bases aligning to TRBD1. After removal of 4 bases from V and 0 bases from J, the junction contained 4 bases not matched to a gene. The CDR3 consists of 15 residues. The CDR3 DNA reads TGTGCCAGCAGTTCCGACAGGGGCCTGAACACTGAAGCTTTCTTT. It is translated as CASSSDRGLNTEAFF.

This clonotype has just a few counts. The chain recombines TRBV12-3 or TRBV12-4 with TRBJ2-3; no clear D. The V and J ends lost 7 bases and 5 bases respectively, with 7 bases between them. CDR3 length: 11 residues. The CDR3 coding sequence is TGTGCCAGCAAGATCAGAGATACGCAGTATTTT. Translated: CASKIRDTQYF.

This sequence joins TRBV20-1 and TRBJ2-3; 7 bases fit TRBD2. V was clipped by 7 bases and J by 2 bases; unmatched bases: 6. This CDR3 contains 13 residues. Germline V gene lookup returns CDR1 DFQATT and CDR2 SNEGSKA (reference sequence). For the CDR3, the DNA is TGCAGTGGGTCTAGCGGACACACAGATACGCAGTATTTT. Translating it yields CSGSSGHTDTQYF.

A remark on this clonotype: The germline gene is not matched at one end of the junction; a read error may be the cause. J is TRBJ1-2 and V is TRBV30; D remains ambiguous. From germline, CDR1 is GTSNPN and CDR2 SVGIG (reference sequence). The CDR3 sequence is 12 residues long. CDR3 coding DNA: TGCGCCTGGAGCCCCGGAACCTATGGCTACACCTTC. Protein product: CAWSPGTYGYTF.

This sequence joins TRBV7-2 and TRBJ2-5, with D possibly being TRBD1 or TRBD2 (6 bases each). Trimming shortened V by 1 base and J by 4 bases, and 13 bases separated the two germline ends. The CDR3 consists of 15 residues. The V gene's germline CDR1 is SGHTA and CDR2 FQGNSA. The CDR3 spells CASSLGFRGPETQYF. The CDR3 DNA is TGTGCCAGCAGCTTAGGGTTCCGGGGGCCAGAGACCCAGTACTTC.